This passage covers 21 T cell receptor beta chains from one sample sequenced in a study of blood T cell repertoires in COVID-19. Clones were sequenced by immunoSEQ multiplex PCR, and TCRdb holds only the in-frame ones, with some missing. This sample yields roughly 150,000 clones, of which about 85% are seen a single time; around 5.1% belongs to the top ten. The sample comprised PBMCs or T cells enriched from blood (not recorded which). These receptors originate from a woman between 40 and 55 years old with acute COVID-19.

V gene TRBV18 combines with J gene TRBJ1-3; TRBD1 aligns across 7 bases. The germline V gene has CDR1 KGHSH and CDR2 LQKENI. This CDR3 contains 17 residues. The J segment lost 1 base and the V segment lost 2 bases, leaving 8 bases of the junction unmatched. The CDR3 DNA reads TGTGCCAGCTCACCAAACCAGGGGGTGAGGTCTGGAAACACCATATATTTT. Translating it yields CASSPNQGVRSGNTIYF.

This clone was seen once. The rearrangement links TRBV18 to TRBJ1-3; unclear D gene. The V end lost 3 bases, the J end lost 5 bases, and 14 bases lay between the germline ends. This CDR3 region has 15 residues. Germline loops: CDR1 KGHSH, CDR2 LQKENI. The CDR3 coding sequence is TGTGCCAGCTCACCCACCAGCGAAAGAAGAAACACCATATATTTT. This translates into CASSPTSERRNTIYF.

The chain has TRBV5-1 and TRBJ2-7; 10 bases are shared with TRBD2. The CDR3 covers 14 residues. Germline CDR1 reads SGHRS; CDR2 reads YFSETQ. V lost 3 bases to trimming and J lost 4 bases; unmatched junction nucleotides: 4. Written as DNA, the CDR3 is TGCGCCAGCAGCTCCGGGACTAGCGTTTACGAGCAGTACTTC. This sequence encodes CASSSGTSVYEQYF.

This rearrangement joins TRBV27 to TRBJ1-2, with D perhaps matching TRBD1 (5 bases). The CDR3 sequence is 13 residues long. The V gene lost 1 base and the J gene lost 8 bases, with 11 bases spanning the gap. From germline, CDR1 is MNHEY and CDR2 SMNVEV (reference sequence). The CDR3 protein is CASSLYGAKGYTF. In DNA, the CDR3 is TGTGCCAGCAGTTTATATGGGGCAAAGGGCTACACCTTC.

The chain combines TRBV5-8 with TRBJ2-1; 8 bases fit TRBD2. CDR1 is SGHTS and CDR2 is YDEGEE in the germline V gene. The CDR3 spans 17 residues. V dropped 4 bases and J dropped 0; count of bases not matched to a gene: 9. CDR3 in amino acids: CASSPPGAGVSYNEQFF. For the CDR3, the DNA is TGTGCCAGCAGCCCCCCAGGAGCGGGAGTCTCCTACAATGAGCAGTTCTTC.

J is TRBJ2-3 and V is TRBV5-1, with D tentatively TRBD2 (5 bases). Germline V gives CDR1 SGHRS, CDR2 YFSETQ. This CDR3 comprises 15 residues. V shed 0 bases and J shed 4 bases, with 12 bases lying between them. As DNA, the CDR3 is TGCGCCAGCAGCTTGGTTCGTGGGAGTGCAGATACGCAGTATTTT. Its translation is CASSLVRGSADTQYF.

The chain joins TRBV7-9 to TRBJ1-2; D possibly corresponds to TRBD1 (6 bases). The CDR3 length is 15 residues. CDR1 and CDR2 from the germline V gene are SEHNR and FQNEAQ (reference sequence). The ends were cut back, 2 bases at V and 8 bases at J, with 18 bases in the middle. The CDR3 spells CASSLQQGNFGGYTF. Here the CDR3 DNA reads TGTGCCAGCAGCTTACAACAGGGTAACTTCGGAGGCTACACCTTC.

The DNA of the CDR3 is TGTGCCTGGAGTGCGGAAAGCGGTTCCTACAATGAGCAGTTCTTC. This sequence encodes CAWSAESGSYNEQFF. This chain joins TRBV30 and TRBJ2-1, with D perhaps matching TRBD2 (5 bases). The CDR3 totals 15 residues. Germline V gene lookup returns CDR1 GTSNPN and CDR2 SVGIG (reference sequence). Trimming removed 1 base at V and 1 base at J, with 11 bases between.

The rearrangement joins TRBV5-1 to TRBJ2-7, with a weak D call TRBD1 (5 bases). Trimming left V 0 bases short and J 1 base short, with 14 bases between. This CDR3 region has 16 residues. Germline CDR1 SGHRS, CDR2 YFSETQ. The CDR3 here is CASSLEPDSVSYEQYF. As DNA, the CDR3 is TGCGCCAGCAGCTTGGAACCAGACAGCGTTTCCTACGAGCAGTACTTC.

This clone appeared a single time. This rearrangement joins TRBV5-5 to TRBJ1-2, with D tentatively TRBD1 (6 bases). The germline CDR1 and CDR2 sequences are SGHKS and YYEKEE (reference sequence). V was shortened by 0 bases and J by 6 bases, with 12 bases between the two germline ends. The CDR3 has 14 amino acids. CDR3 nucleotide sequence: TGTGCCAGCAGCTTGGGTGAAGGGGGTGATGGCTACACCTTC. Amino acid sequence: CASSLGEGGDGYTF. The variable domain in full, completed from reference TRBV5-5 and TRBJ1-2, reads DAGVTQSPTHLIKTRGQQVTLRCSPISGHKSVSWYQQVLGQGPQFIFQYYEKEERGRGNFPDRFSARQFPNYSSELNVNALLLGDSALYLCASSLGEGGDGYTFGSGTRLTVV.

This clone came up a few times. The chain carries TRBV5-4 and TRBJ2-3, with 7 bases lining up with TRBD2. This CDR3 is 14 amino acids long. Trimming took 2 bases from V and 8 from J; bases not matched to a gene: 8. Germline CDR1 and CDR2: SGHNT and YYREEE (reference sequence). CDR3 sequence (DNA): TGTGCCAGCAGCTTAGCGGGGTTCCGGGGTACGCAGTATTTT. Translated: CASSLAGFRGTQYF.

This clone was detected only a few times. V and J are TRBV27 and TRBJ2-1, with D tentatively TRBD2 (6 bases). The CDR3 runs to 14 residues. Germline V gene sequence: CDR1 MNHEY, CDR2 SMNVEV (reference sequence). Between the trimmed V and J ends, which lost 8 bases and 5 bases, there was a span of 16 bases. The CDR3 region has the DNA TGTGCCAGCCGTGAGTTCGGGGGAGACAATGAGCAGTTCTTC. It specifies CASREFGGDNEQFF.

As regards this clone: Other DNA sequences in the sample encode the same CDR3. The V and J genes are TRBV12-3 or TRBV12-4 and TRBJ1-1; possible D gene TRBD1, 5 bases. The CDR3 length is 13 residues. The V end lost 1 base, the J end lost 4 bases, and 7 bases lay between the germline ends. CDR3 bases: TGTGCCAGCAGTTTAGGCGGGGGCACTGAAGCTTTCTTT. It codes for CASSLGGGTEAFF.

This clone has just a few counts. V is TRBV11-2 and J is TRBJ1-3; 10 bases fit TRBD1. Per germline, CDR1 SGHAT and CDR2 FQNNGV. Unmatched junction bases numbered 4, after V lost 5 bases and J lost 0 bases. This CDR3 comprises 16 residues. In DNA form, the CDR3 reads TGTGCCAGCAGCCCATGGACAGGGGGCTCTGGAAACACCATATATTTT. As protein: CASSPWTGGSGNTIYF.

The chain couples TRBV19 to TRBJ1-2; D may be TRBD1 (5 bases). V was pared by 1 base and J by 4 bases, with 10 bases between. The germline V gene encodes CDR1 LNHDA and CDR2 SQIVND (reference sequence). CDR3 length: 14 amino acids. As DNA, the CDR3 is TGTGCCAGTAGTATAGGACAGCTGCTCTATGGCTACACCTTC. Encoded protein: CASSIGQLLYGYTF.

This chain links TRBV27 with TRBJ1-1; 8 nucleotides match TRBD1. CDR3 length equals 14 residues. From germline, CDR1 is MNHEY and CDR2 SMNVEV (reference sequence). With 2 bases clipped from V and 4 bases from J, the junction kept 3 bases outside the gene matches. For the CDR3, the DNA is TGTGCCAGCAGTTTACAGGGGGCTAGCACTGAAGCTTTCTTT. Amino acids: CASSLQGASTEAFF.

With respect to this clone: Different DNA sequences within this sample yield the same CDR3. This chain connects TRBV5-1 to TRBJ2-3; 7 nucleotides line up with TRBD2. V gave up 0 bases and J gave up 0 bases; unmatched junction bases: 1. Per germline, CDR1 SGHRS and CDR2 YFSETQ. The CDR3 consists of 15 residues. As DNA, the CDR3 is TGCGCCAGCAGCTTGGGGGGACTAAGCACAGATACGCAGTATTTT. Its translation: CASSLGGLSTDTQYF.

CDR3 DNA: TGTGCCATCAGCAATCTAGCGTCTAATGAGCAGTTCTTC. Protein: CAISNLASNEQFF. The chain couples TRBV10-3 to TRBJ2-1, with D maybe TRBD2 (6 bases). Trimming removed 6 bases at V and 7 bases at J, with 13 bases between. The CDR3 loop spans 13 amino acids. Germline loops: CDR1 ENHRY, CDR2 SYGVKD.

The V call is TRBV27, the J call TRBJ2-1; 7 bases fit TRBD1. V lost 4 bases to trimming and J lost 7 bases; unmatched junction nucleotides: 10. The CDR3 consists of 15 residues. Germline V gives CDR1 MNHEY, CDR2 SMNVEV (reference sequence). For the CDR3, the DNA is TGTGCCAGCAGTTCTGACAGGGATTCATGGAATGAGCAGTTCTTC. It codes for CASSSDRDSWNEQFF.

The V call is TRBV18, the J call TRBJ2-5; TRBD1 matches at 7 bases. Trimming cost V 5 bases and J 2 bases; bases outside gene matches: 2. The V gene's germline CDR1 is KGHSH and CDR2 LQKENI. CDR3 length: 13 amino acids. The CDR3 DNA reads TGTGCCAGCTCATCGGGACAGCAAGAGACCCAGTACTTC. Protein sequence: CASSSGQQETQYF. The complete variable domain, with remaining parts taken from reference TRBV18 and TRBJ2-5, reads NAGVMQNPRHLVRRRGQEARLRCSPMKGHSHVYWYRQLPEEGLKFMVYLQKENIIDESGMPKERFSAEFPKEGPSILRIQQVVRGDSAAYFCASSSGQQETQYFGPGTRLLVL.

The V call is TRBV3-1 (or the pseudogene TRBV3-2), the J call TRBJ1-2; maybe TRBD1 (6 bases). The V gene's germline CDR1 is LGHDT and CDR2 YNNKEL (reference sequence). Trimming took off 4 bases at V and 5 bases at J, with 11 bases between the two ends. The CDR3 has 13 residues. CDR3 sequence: CASSLTGYYGYTF. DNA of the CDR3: TGTGCCAGCAGCCTGACAGGTTATTATGGCTACACCTTC.